One and the same sample provided the 26 T cell receptor beta chains below, sequenced in a study of shared clonotypes between healthy human individuals. Only in-frame clones appear in the TCRdb table, and some are missing; sequencing was by immunoSEQ multiplex PCR. The repertoire holds some 2,500,000 clones, with about 90% as singletons. Sequencing was carried out using naive CD4+ T cells from PBMCs. Indicated subset: CD45RA+ positively selected. Source of these receptors: a young man in good health. Some clones in this sample may be carry-over from other donors' samples.

The chain links TRBV6-1 to TRBJ2-1; D gene ambiguous. Trimming left V 2 bases short and J 7 bases short, with 15 bases between. CDR3 length: 15 residues. Germline V lookup: CDR1 MNHNS, CDR2 SASEGT. For the CDR3, the DNA is TGTGCCAGCAGTGAAATGTACGACCCACAGAATGAGCAGTTCTTC. Amino acids: CASSEMYDPQNEQFF.

The chain uses TRBV11-2 and TRBJ1-3; tentative D call: TRBD1 (5 bases). This CDR3 region has 16 residues. V lost 4 bases and J lost 0, with 13 bases in between. Germline lookup yields CDR1 SGHAT and CDR2 FQNNGV. This CDR3 is CASSYAQGISGNTIYF. The CDR3, as DNA: TGTGCCAGCAGCTACGCTCAGGGTATCTCTGGAAACACCATATATTTT.

V is TRBV27 and J is TRBJ2-7; D remains ambiguous. The CDR3 contains 13 residues. Deletions cut 3 bases from V and 0 bases from J, with 6 bases between. The V gene's germline CDR1 is MNHEY and CDR2 SMNVEV (reference sequence). CDR3 loop: CASSFADSYEQYF. In nucleotides, the CDR3 is TGTGCCAGCAGTTTCGCGGACTCCTACGAGCAGTACTTC.

V and J are TRBV6-5 and TRBJ1-4; perhaps TRBD1 as D (5 bases). The V and J ends lost 6 bases and 9 bases respectively, with 20 bases between them. This CDR3 has 15 residues. CDR1 is MNHEY and CDR2 is SVGAGI in the germline V gene. The CDR3 sequence is CASREIYRSGKKLFF. DNA for the CDR3: TGTGCCAGCAGGGAGATCTACAGGTCCGGGAAAAAACTGTTTTTT.

V is TRBV19 and J is TRBJ1-2; 8 bases agree with TRBD1. The CDR3 sequence is 13 residues long. In germline, CDR1 is LNHDA, CDR2 SQIVND (reference sequence). Trimming removed 5 bases from V and 7 bases from J; junction bases left unmatched: 6. The CDR3 protein is CASSSQGASGYTF. The CDR3 coding sequence is TGTGCCAGTAGTTCGCAGGGGGCGAGTGGCTACACCTTC. Supplemented by reference TRBV19 and TRBJ1-2, the full variable domain reads DGGITQSPKYLFRKEGQNVTLSCEQNLNHDAMYWYRQDPGQGLRLIYYSQIVNDFQKGDIAEGYSVSREKKESFPLTVTSAQKNPTAFYLCASSSQGASGYTFGSGTRLTVV.

The chain is built from TRBV28 and TRBJ2-3; D is uncertain. This CDR3 contains 12 residues. V lost 3 bases and J 4 bases, leaving 5 bases between the germline ends. Germline CDR1 MDHEN, CDR2 SYDVKM. The CDR3: CASSLKSDTQYF. DNA of the CDR3: TGTGCCAGCAGTTTGAAGTCAGATACGCAGTATTTT.

The chain joins TRBV2 to TRBJ2-7; 10 nucleotides line up with TRBD1. The CDR3 extends over 13 amino acids. The junction had 2 bases not matched to a gene; V was cut back by 3 bases and J by 6 bases. CDR1 and CDR2 (germline): SNHLY, FYNNEI. For the CDR3, the DNA is TGTGCCAGCAGTGAGGACAGGGGGGGCGAGCAGTACTTC. Protein: CASSEDRGGEQYF.

The rearrangement uses TRBV19 and TRBJ1-3, with a possible D match to TRBD1 (6 bases). The germline V gene has CDR1 LNHDA and CDR2 SQIVND (reference sequence). Trimming took off 5 bases at V and 0 bases at J, with 14 bases between the two ends. The CDR3 is made up of 16 amino acids. In nucleotides, the CDR3 is TGTGCCAGTAGTTGGGGACAACGGGCCTCTGGAAACACCATATATTTT. It specifies CASSWGQRASGNTIYF. The full variable domain, rest sourced from reference TRBV19 and TRBJ1-3, is DGGITQSPKYLFRKEGQNVTLSCEQNLNHDAMYWYRQDPGQGLRLIYYSQIVNDFQKGDIAEGYSVSREKKESFPLTVTSAQKNPTAFYLCASSWGQRASGNTIYFGEGSWLTVV.

V gene TRBV4-1 combines with J gene TRBJ2-7; possibly TRBD2 for D (6 bases). Germline assignment: CDR1 MGHRA and CDR2 YSYEKL. Trimming removed 1 base from V and 2 bases from J, with 18 bases in between. The CDR3 length is 17 residues. The CDR3 is CASSQVPAGSPTYEQYF. CDR3 DNA: TGCGCCAGCAGCCAAGTTCCGGCGGGATCACCAACCTACGAGCAGTACTTC.

V and J are TRBV10-3 and TRBJ2-2; the D gene could be TRBD1 or TRBD2 (5 bases each). This CDR3 spans 19 amino acids. V was clipped by 1 base and J by 3 bases, with 21 bases between them. Germline CDR1 reads ENHRY; CDR2 reads SYGVKD. As DNA, the CDR3 is TGTGCCATCAGTGAGTTAGGGTCAGGGAGCTTGCGGGACACCGGGGAGCTGTTTTTT. Protein product: CAISELGSGSLRDTGELFF.

The V and J genes are TRBV27 and TRBJ2-7; 14 bases line up with TRBD2. The V segment lost 6 bases and the J segment 0 bases; nucleotides outside the gene matches: 10. This CDR3 has 18 amino acids. The germline gives CDR1 MNHEY, CDR2 SMNVEV (reference sequence). The CDR3 loop is CASRRTRGLAGDSYEQYF. In nucleotides, the CDR3 is TGTGCCAGCAGGAGGACAAGGGGACTAGCGGGAGACTCCTACGAGCAGTACTTC.

A word on this clone: The sample carries other DNA sequences with the same CDR3. This chain connects TRBV7-2 to TRBJ2-5; D uncertain. The CDR3 consists of 13 residues. Trimming pared 5 bases from V and 3 bases from J, leaving 10 bases between. Per the germline V gene, CDR1 is SGHTA and CDR2 is FQGNSA. CDR3 sequence reads: CASSPGPEETQYF. The CDR3 bases are TGTGCCAGCAGCCCGGGCCCCGAAGAGACCCAGTACTTC. Complete variable domain (other parts from reference TRBV7-2 and TRBJ2-5): GAGVSQSPSNKVTEKGKDVELRCDPISGHTALYWYRQSLGQGLEFLIYFQGNSAPDKSGLPSDRFSAERTGGSVSTLTIQRTQQEDSAVYLCASSPGPEETQYFGPGTRLLVL.

The V and J genes are TRBV18 and TRBJ1-5, with D perhaps TRBD1 (5 bases). Germline loops: CDR1 KGHSH, CDR2 LQKENI. The CDR3 spans 17 residues. V lost 1 base, J lost 4 bases, and 17 bases lay in between. The CDR3 nucleotides read TGTGCCAGCTCACCACAAAGGGGTGACAGAGGTAATCAGCCCCAGCATTTT. Translation: CASSPQRGDRGNQPQHF. Variable domain in full (rest from reference TRBV18 and TRBJ1-5): NAGVMQNPRHLVRRRGQEARLRCSPMKGHSHVYWYRQLPEEGLKFMVYLQKENIIDESGMPKERFSAEFPKEGPSILRIQQVVRGDSAAYFCASSPQRGDRGNQPQHFGDGTRLSIL.

Comments on this clone: This sample includes further DNA sequences coding for the same CDR3. The chain carries TRBV5-1 and TRBJ1-4; the D is unclear. This CDR3 is 15 amino acids long. Trimming left V 0 bases short and J 1 base short, with 7 bases between. Germline V lookup: CDR1 SGHRS, CDR2 YFSETQ. The CDR3 protein is CASSLVAGTNEKLFF. The CDR3 DNA reads as TGCGCCAGCAGCTTGGTAGCCGGAACTAATGAAAAACTGTTTTTT.

About this clone: This same CDR3 is encoded by further DNA sequences in the sample. This sequence joins TRBV27 and TRBJ2-1; D gene uncertain. Trimming shortened V by 5 bases and J by 7 bases, and 6 bases separated the two germline ends. This CDR3 is built from 11 residues. Germline V lookup: CDR1 MNHEY, CDR2 SMNVEV (reference sequence). CDR3: CASSRNNEQFF. CDR3 DNA sequence: TGTGCCAGCAGTCGTAATAATGAGCAGTTCTTC.

The chain recombines TRBV6-6 with TRBJ2-5; a weak D match, TRBD1 (5 bases). The CDR3 is made up of 14 amino acids. Between the trimmed V and J ends, which lost 8 bases and 4 bases, there was a span of 17 bases. Germline-derived CDR1 and CDR2 are MNHNY and SVGAGI (reference sequence). CDR3 amino acids: CASRSLGGAETQYF. CDR3 in DNA: TGTGCCAGCCGTAGTTTAGGTGGGGCAGAGACCCAGTACTTC.

The chain uses TRBV5-6 and TRBJ2-3, with TRBD2 as a possible D gene (5 bases). The germline V gene has CDR1 SGHDT and CDR2 YYEEEE. V was shortened by 3 bases and J by 3 bases, with 26 bases between the two germline ends. There are 19 residues in the CDR3. The CDR3 DNA reads as TGTGCCAGCAGCTGGCGATTTGCCGGCGCCCCCCGAGGGACAGATACGCAGTATTTT. Its protein is CASSWRFAGAPRGTDTQYF. The whole variable domain, remainder taken from reference TRBV5-6 and TRBJ2-3, is DAGVTQSPTHLIKTRGQQVTLRCSPKSGHDTVSWYQQALGQGPQFIFQYYEEEERQRGNFPDRFSGHQFPNYSSELNVNALLLGDSALYLCASSWRFAGAPRGTDTQYFGPGTRLTVL.

With regard to this clone: This sample includes further DNA sequences coding for the same CDR3. The chain recombines TRBV7-3 with TRBJ1-1, with D possibly TRBD1 on 5 matching bases. Between the trimmed V and J ends, which lost 5 bases and 1 base, there was a span of 11 bases. CDR1 is SGHTA and CDR2 is FQGTGA in the germline V gene. This CDR3 spans 14 amino acids. CDR3 amino acids: CASSPGTANTEAFF. The CDR3, as DNA: TGTGCCAGCAGCCCTGGGACGGCGAACACTGAAGCTTTCTTT. Looking up the rest from reference TRBV7-3 and TRBJ1-1 gives the full variable domain: GAGVSQTPSNKVTEKGKYVELRCDPISGHTALYWYRQSLGQGPEFLIYFQGTGAADDSGLPNDRFFAVRPEGSVSTLKIQRTERGDSAVYLCASSPGTANTEAFFGQGTRLTVV.

The rearrangement uses TRBV5-6 and TRBJ2-1; no reliable D call. CDR3 size: 19 residues. The germline gives CDR1 SGHDT, CDR2 YYEEEE. Trimming pared 4 bases from V and 2 bases from J, leaving 25 bases between. CDR3 sequence reads: CASSPKLPGPSDAYNEQFF. The CDR3 DNA reads TGTGCCAGCAGCCCAAAACTACCTGGACCTTCCGACGCCTACAATGAGCAGTTCTTC.

The gene calls are TRBV14 and TRBJ1-4; D unresolved. The CDR3 runs 14 residues. Germline V gene sequence: CDR1 SGHDN, CDR2 FVKESK. Between the trimmed V and J ends, which lost 4 bases and 8 bases, there was a span of 14 bases. The CDR3: CASSPLGNGEKLFF. CDR3 sequence (DNA): TGTGCCAGCAGCCCCTTAGGGAACGGGGAAAAACTGTTTTTT.

V gene TRBV30 combines with J gene TRBJ1-2, with D possibly TRBD1 on 5 matching bases. This CDR3 is built from 13 residues. Germline CDR1 is GTSNPN and CDR2 is SVGIG (reference sequence). V was trimmed by 0 bases and J by 4 bases, leaving 9 bases between them. The CDR3 loop is CAWSVSGGYGYTF. CDR3 sequence (DNA): TGTGCCTGGAGTGTATCTGGGGGCTATGGCTACACCTTC. Combining the CDR3 with reference TRBV30 and TRBJ1-2 gives the whole variable domain SQTIHQWPATLVQPVGSPLSLECTVEGTSNPNLYWYRQAAGRGLQLLFYSVGIGQISSEVPQNLSASRPQDRQFILSSKKLLLSDSGFYLCAWSVSGGYGYTFGSGTRLTVV.

This sequence joins TRBV11-2 and TRBJ2-1; a possible D gene is TRBD2 (5 bases). CDR3 length equals 14 residues. V lost 6 bases to trimming and J lost 7 bases, with 16 bases between them. Germline lookup yields CDR1 SGHAT and CDR2 FQNNGV. This chain's CDR3 is CASSLGSTMNEQFF. The CDR3 nucleotides read TGTGCCAGCAGTCTAGGGAGTACGATGAATGAGCAGTTCTTC.

The rearrangement joins TRBV6-5 to TRBJ2-7, with 11 bases that match TRBD1. From germline, CDR1 is MNHEY and CDR2 SVGAGI. This CDR3 has 14 amino acids. V was pared by 3 bases and J by 5 bases, with 3 bases of the junction left unmatched. The DNA of the CDR3 is TGTGCCAGCAGTTATTGGGGACAGGGGGACGAGCAGTACTTC. This translates into CASSYWGQGDEQYF.

Concerning this clone: Within the sample, other DNA sequences also encode this same CDR3. The chain uses TRBV5-1 and TRBJ1-5; TRBD1 aligns across 7 bases. Germline V lookup: CDR1 SGHRS, CDR2 YFSETQ. The CDR3 is 13 amino acids. V was pared by 1 base and J by 7 bases, with 2 bases of the junction left unmatched. CDR3 DNA: TGCGCCAGCAGCTTGACAGGGGAACAGCCCCAGCATTTT. Amino acid sequence: CASSLTGEQPQHF.

About this clone: This sample also contains other DNA sequences that code for the same CDR3. This rearrangement joins TRBV18 to TRBJ1-2; no clear D gene. In germline, CDR1 is KGHSH, CDR2 LQKENI. The germline V and J ends were trimmed by 4 bases and 0 bases, with 3 bases remaining between them. The CDR3 is 12 amino acids. CDR3 loop: CASSRPNYGYTF. In DNA form, the CDR3 reads TGTGCCAGCTCACGACCTAACTATGGCTACACCTTC.

V and J are TRBV2 and TRBJ2-4; 9 nucleotides line up with TRBD2. CDR1 and CDR2 from the germline V gene are SNHLY and FYNNEI. J lost 8 bases, V lost 5 bases, and 10 bases had no gene match. The CDR3 runs to 15 residues. The CDR3 protein is CASSPPGTSLYIQYF. The CDR3 DNA follows: TGTGCCAGCAGTCCACCCGGGACTAGCTTGTACATTCAGTACTTC.